The present entry profiles one T cell receptor (beta chain) with its context. Its specificity is not known. This entry comes from a study of OX40 agonist ivuxolimab in advanced cancers. About the research overall: Participants averaged about 60 years of age (range roughly 23 to 85) and were 75% to 90% male. Overall study findings and caveats: At doses 0.1 to 3.0 mg/kg, CD4+ and CD8+ clones expanded. Antigen targets of the expanded peripheral T cells went undetermined.

Clones were read by immunoSEQ multiplex PCR, and TCRdb kept only the in-frame ones, dropping some. Here the sample spans approximately 97,000 clones, approximately 87% being singletons. V was clipped by 6 bases and J by 5 bases, with 33 bases between them. CDR1 and CDR2 from the germline V gene are SGHNT and YYREEE (reference sequence). This CDR3 spans 20 amino acids. The source of this sequence is an adult with an advanced solid tumor such as melanoma, head and neck, liver or kidney cancer. Sequences were derived from CD4+ or CD8+ T cells sorted from blood, sampled in a trial of the OX40 agonist ivuxolimab. The rearrangement uses TRBV5-4 and TRBJ2-1; D call uncertain. In nucleotides, the CDR3 is TGTGCCAGCATCCCAATGCGAAAAAAGGGTGATCTTTCCCCAGACAATGAGCAGTTCTTC. Its translation is CASIPMRKKGDLSPDNEQFF.